The rows below give T cell receptor beta chains drawn from one sample of a study of T cells in Graves' hyperthyroidism and ophthalmopathy. TCRdb used MiXCR to reprocess the multiplex PCR reads, holding one entry per CDR3 protein. The table lists hundreds of thousands of distinct CDR3 sequences, roughly 15% of them singletons. The sequenced sample was blood. The receptors stem from a woman in her thirties or forties with Graves' ophthalmopathy. Both conserved end residues are trimmed from each CDR3. Fields, in order: V gene, J gene, CDR3 protein.

TRBV18,TRBJ2-7,ASSPPRFSGGSSCEQY
TRBV6-5,TRBJ2-7,ASSYRLGGGRY
TRBV7-8,TRBJ2-7,ASSLGLAGRSYEQY
TRBV19,TRBJ1-5,ASSIGWGQPQH
TRBV29-1,TRBJ2-3,SVGGGGGTDTQY
TRBV30,TRBJ2-3,AWSVLVAAGGTDTQY
TRBV11-2,TRBJ2-7,ASSLGIRQGAYEQY
TRBV5-5,TRBJ2-7,ASSSLPGTGMEEQY
TRBV5-5,TRBJ1-2,ASRYTGAGNRDT
TRBV6-1,TRBJ1-2,ASSERIGYT
TRBV7-8,TRBJ2-3,ASSPGLAGTLFLDTQY
TRBV5-1,TRBJ1-1,ASSFYGGQGNTEAF
TRBV7-9,TRBJ2-7,ASSREGRSYEQY
TRBV7-2,TRBJ2-4,ASSNGGDIQY
TRBV15,TRBJ2-5,ATSSFGASGQGRETQY
TRBV27,TRBJ2-2,ASSLSPSASRRFRTGELF
TRBV29-1,TRBJ2-7,SVQYTGVTYEQY
TRBV20-1,TRBJ1-4,SASIGRRNEKLF
TRBV2,TRBJ2-7,ASSEGLAATYEQY
TRBV25-1,TRBJ2-3,ASSSTRGQGGSTDTQY
TRBV2,TRBJ2-1,ASSESGGRSYNEQF
TRBV29-1,TRBJ2-7,SIRDRGTGYEQY
TRBV6-6,TRBJ2-1,ASSYSGLAGALTHNEQF
TRBV20-1,TRBJ1-3,SARDHIKSSGNTIY
TRBV5-4,TRBJ2-6,ASSPGTGTSGANVLT
TRBV28,TRBJ2-5,ASSSSPGRKAQY
TRBV10-3,TRBJ1-1,AISEEVSGLNTEAF
TRBV14,TRBJ1-2,ASSQPTGKHGYT
TRBV5-1,TRBJ2-3,ASSQSGGIGTDTQY
TRBV15,TRBJ2-5,ATSRNARVQETQY
TRBV10-3,TRBJ1-5,AISETGAGYSNQPQH
TRBV9,TRBJ2-3,ATGQGGADTQY
TRBV7-9,TRBJ2-7,ASSLSWQGYEQY
TRBV6-5,TRBJ2-7,ASSYLQGAYEQY
TRBV7-2,TRBJ2-7,ASSLQGLGYEQY
TRBV10-1,TRBJ1-1,ASSESKPTGSTEAF
TRBV28,TRBJ2-1,ASSSYNEQF
TRBV6-1,TRBJ1-4,ASSTRTGATNEKLF
TRBV5-1,TRBJ1-1,ASSPGQGFTEAF
TRBV29-1,TRBJ1-1,SVEDHGNTEAF
TRBV5-1,TRBJ1-2,ASSLSGGVYGYT
TRBV6-6,TRBJ2-7,ASSYSVSYEQY
TRBV2,TRBJ2-5,ATLEAGQTQY